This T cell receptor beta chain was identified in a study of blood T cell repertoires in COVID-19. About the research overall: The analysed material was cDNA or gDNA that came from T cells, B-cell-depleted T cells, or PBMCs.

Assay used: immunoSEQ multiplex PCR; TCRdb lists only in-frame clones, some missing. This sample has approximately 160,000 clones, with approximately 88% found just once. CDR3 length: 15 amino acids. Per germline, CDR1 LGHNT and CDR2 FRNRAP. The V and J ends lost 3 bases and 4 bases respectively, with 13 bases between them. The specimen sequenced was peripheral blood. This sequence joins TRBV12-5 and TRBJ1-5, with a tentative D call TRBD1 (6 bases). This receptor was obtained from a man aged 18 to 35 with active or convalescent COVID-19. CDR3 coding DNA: TGTGCTAGTGGTTTTTCAGGGGTTCGTAATCAGCCCCAGCATTTT. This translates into CASGFSGVRNQPQHF.